This passage covers 28 T cell receptor beta chains from one sample sequenced in a study of blood T cell repertoires in COVID-19 (dated by TCRdb to the early 2020s). The protocol used for the library was the immunoSEQ multiplex PCR assay. TCRdb took this table from immuneACCESS and kept in-frame rearrangements with V and J called. Such tables lack part of the clones; where checked against another copy, unresolved V genes explain under half of the gap, and the rest is unexplained. Across this sample there are some 220,000 clones, with around 81% seen only once. The biggest ten clones account for approximately 6.6% of the sample. Material for sequencing was peripheral blood. The receptors stem from a woman aged 70-85 years with acute or convalescent COVID-19.

The chain links TRBV15 to TRBJ2-1; no firm D call. Germline V gene sequence: CDR1 LNHNV, CDR2 YYDKDF (reference sequence). Trimming shortened V by 0 bases and J by 5 bases, and 11 bases separated the two germline ends. CDR3 length: 15 amino acids. CDR3 sequence: CATSRDLPPNNEQFF. The CDR3 bases are TGTGCCACCAGCAGAGATCTGCCTCCTAACAATGAGCAGTTCTTC. The complete variable domain, with remaining parts taken from reference TRBV15 and TRBJ2-1, reads DAMVIQNPRYQVTQFGKPVTLSCSQTLNHNVMYWYQQKSSQAPKLLFHYYDKDFNNEADTPDNFQSRRPNTSFCFLDIRSPGLGDTAMYLCATSRDLPPNNEQFFGPGTRLTVL.

V gene TRBV19 combines with J gene TRBJ1-4, with TRBD1 as a possible D gene (5 bases). V lost 3 bases and J lost 2, with 37 bases in between. The CDR3 totals 24 residues. In germline, CDR1 is LNHDA, CDR2 SQIVND (reference sequence). For the CDR3, the DNA is TGTGCCAGTAGTATGGTTCAGGGACTAAGAGCTAGGGAGGCTACTGGGGCTACTAATGAAAAACTGTTTTTT. Translation: CASSMVQGLRAREATGATNEKLFF.

The chain uses TRBV7-2 and TRBJ2-1; TRBD2 matches at 13 bases. CDR1 is SGHTA, CDR2 FQGNSA, per germline. The ends lost 1 base at V and 4 bases at J; junction bases unmatched: 1. The CDR3 spans 16 residues. This CDR3 is CASSLVGLAGYNEQFF. CDR3 nucleotide sequence: TGTGCCAGCAGCTTAGTGGGACTAGCGGGGTACAATGAGCAGTTCTTC.

The CDR3 nucleotides are TGCGCCAGCAGCCTATTATCCGACAGGGCACCCCTCCACTTT. It yields the protein CASSLLSDRAPLHF. This chain connects TRBV5-1 to TRBJ1-6; 7 bases align to TRBD1. This CDR3 is built from 14 residues. J gave up 11 bases and V 4 bases, and 9 bases lay outside the gene matches. Germline values: CDR1 SGHRS, CDR2 YFSETQ. Together with reference TRBV5-1 and TRBJ1-6, the CDR3 gives the full variable domain: KAGVTQTPRYLIKTRGQQVTLSCSPISGHRSVSWYQQTPGQGLQFLFEYFSETQRNKGNFPGRFSGRQFSNSRSEMNVSTLELGDSALYLCASSLLSDRAPLHFGNGTRLTVT.

This chain links TRBV24-1 with TRBJ2-4, with D possibly being TRBD2 (5 bases). The CDR3 is 13 amino acids. The V gene lost 10 bases and the J gene lost 3 bases, with 12 bases spanning the gap. Germline lookup yields CDR1 KGHDR and CDR2 SFDVKD. The CDR3 DNA reads as TGTGCCACGGAGGACGCAAGCAAAAACATTCAGTACTTC. This gives the protein CATEDASKNIQYF.

The V and J genes are TRBV19 and TRBJ2-4; a weak D match, TRBD1 (6 bases). Germline lookup yields CDR1 LNHDA and CDR2 SQIVND (reference sequence). V lost 4 bases, J lost 11 bases, and 18 bases lay in between. The CDR3 length is 14 residues. CDR3 DNA sequence: TGTGCCAGTAGTAGGGCACAGGGTCGGGGTTTTCAGTACTTC. Translating gives CASSRAQGRGFQYF.

This clone turned up a few times. The chain recombines TRBV18 with TRBJ1-1; TRBD1 is a possible D gene (6 bases). Trimming removed 4 bases from V and 7 bases from J, with 16 bases in between. Germline CDR1 KGHSH, CDR2 LQKENI. The CDR3 sequence is 14 residues long. Written as DNA, the CDR3 is TGTGCCAGCTCACGAGAACAGGGTTTTGGTGAAGCTTTCTTT. Translation: CASSREQGFGEAFF. Full variable domain (rest looked up from reference TRBV18 and TRBJ1-1): NAGVMQNPRHLVRRRGQEARLRCSPMKGHSHVYWYRQLPEEGLKFMVYLQKENIIDESGMPKERFSAEFPKEGPSILRIQQVVRGDSAAYFCASSREQGFGEAFFGQGTRLTVV.

The sample holds one count of this clone. V is TRBV15 and J is TRBJ1-1, with 8 bases lining up with TRBD1. The V gene end was trimmed by 3 bases and the J gene end by 5 bases; junction bases not matched to a gene: 2. The CDR3 contains 13 residues. Germline loops: CDR1 LNHNV, CDR2 YYDKDF (reference sequence). The CDR3, as DNA: TGTGCCACCAGCAGGGACAGGGATACTGAAGCTTTCTTT. Residues: CATSRDRDTEAFF.

V is TRBV11-3 and J is TRBJ2-3; TRBD2 matches 11 bases. The CDR3 has 16 amino acids. J gave up 1 base and V 3 bases, and 3 bases lay outside the gene matches. Germline V lookup: CDR1 SGHNT, CDR2 YENEEA. The CDR3 region is CASSFSLAGGTDTQYF. CDR3 nucleotide sequence: TGTGCCAGCAGCTTCTCACTAGCGGGGGGCACAGATACGCAGTATTTT. Drawing the rest from reference TRBV11-3 and TRBJ2-3, the complete variable domain is EAGVVQSPRYKIIEKKQPVAFWCNPISGHNTLYWYLQNLGQGPELLIRYENEEAVDDSQLPKDRFSAERLKGVDSTLKIQPAELGDSAVYLCASSFSLAGGTDTQYFGPGTRLTVL.

The genes are TRBV11-2 and TRBJ1-6; D remains unclear. CDR1 SGHAT and CDR2 FQNNGV come from the germline V gene. V was shortened by 0 bases and J by 4 bases, with 7 bases between the two germline ends. The CDR3 is 15 residues long. CDR3 sequence reads: CASSLDHRYNSPLHF. The DNA for the CDR3 is TGTGCCAGCAGCTTAGATCACAGATATAATTCACCCCTCCACTTT.

This clone came up once. V usage is TRBV7-2 and J usage is TRBJ2-2, with TRBD1 as a possible D gene (6 bases). The CDR3 covers 14 residues. The V and J ends lost 7 bases and 3 bases respectively, with 12 bases between them. Germline loops: CDR1 SGHTA, CDR2 FQGNSA. This CDR3 reads CASTWTDDTGELFF. The CDR3 nucleotides read TGTGCCAGCACTTGGACAGACGACACCGGGGAGCTGTTTTTT. The variable domain in full, with the rest retrieved from reference TRBV7-2 and TRBJ2-2, is GAGVSQSPSNKVTEKGKDVELRCDPISGHTALYWYRQSLGQGLEFLIYFQGNSAPDKSGLPSDRFSAERTGGSVSTLTIQRTQQEDSAVYLCASTWTDDTGELFFGEGSRLTVL.

The rearrangement uses TRBV7-2 and TRBJ1-6, with D possibly being TRBD1 (6 bases). This CDR3 comprises 15 residues. Germline CDR1 SGHTA, CDR2 FQGNSA. Trimming took off 5 bases at V and 8 bases at J, with 16 bases between the two ends. CDR3 nucleotides: TGTGCCAGCAGCCGCCGTGGGACACCCGATTCACCCCTCCACTTT. It translates to CASSRRGTPDSPLHF.

There are a few counts of this clone. The chain joins TRBV12-3 or TRBV12-4 to TRBJ1-2, with TRBD1 matching 7 bases. CDR3 length: 13 residues. With V trimmed by 3 bases and J by 4 bases, 2 bases remained unmatched. The CDR3 nucleotides read TGTGCCAGCAGTTTCCGGGACAGCTATGGCTACACCTTC. This gives the protein CASSFRDSYGYTF.

The genes are TRBV30 and TRBJ1-1, with D perhaps TRBD1 (5 bases). Per the germline V gene, CDR1 is GTSNPN and CDR2 is SVGIG (reference sequence). The ends were cut back, 5 bases at V and 5 bases at J, with 15 bases in the middle. The CDR3 covers 13 residues. The CDR3: CAWRGLVGTEAFF. In DNA form, the CDR3 reads TGTGCCTGGCGGGGGTTGGTCGGGACTGAAGCTTTCTTT.

The chain joins TRBV5-1 to TRBJ2-5; 8 bases map to TRBD2. Germline CDR1 reads SGHRS; CDR2 reads YFSETQ. With V trimmed by 4 bases and J by 6 bases, 8 bases remained unmatched. The CDR3 extends over 14 amino acids. The CDR3 DNA sequence: TGCGCCAGCAGCCGAAGCGGGGGCTCAAAGACCCAGTACTTC. Encoded protein: CASSRSGGSKTQYF.

This chain uses TRBV3-1 (or the pseudogene TRBV3-2) with TRBJ1-5; TRBD1 is a possible D gene (5 bases). The V end was cut by 1 base, the J end by 6 bases, with 10 bases between. The CDR3 extends over 14 amino acids. The V gene's germline CDR1 is LGHDT and CDR2 YNNKEL (reference sequence). CDR3 DNA: TGTGCCAGCAGCCAAGGGGGGGTGGGTCAGCCCCAGCATTTT. This codes for CASSQGGVGQPQHF.

This clone has only one observation. The chain employs TRBV7-8 and TRBJ2-7, with TRBD1 as a possible D gene (5 bases). The CDR3 is 14 residues long. Deletions cut 1 base from V and 2 bases from J, with 9 bases between. CDR1 and CDR2 (germline): SGHVS, FQNEAQ. The CDR3 loop reads CASSLVATAYEQYF. Here the CDR3 DNA reads TGTGCCAGCAGCTTAGTGGCGACAGCCTACGAGCAGTACTTC.

This sequence joins TRBV11-2 and TRBJ2-5; TRBD1 is a possible D gene (6 bases). Germline V gene sequence: CDR1 SGHAT, CDR2 FQNNGV. With 7 bases removed from V and 5 bases from J, the gap between germline ends came to 14 bases. The CDR3 length is 13 residues. CDR3 amino acids: CASTVGAWETQYF. The CDR3 DNA reads as TGTGCCAGCACCGTGGGGGCGTGGGAGACCCAGTACTTC.

V gene TRBV24-1 combines with J gene TRBJ2-1; 13 nucleotides agree with TRBD2. J gave up 4 bases and V 7 bases, and 18 bases lay outside the gene matches. The CDR3 runs 20 residues. CDR1 and CDR2 (germline): KGHDR, SFDVKD. The DNA of the CDR3 is TGTGCCACCAGGGTACTAGCGGGGGGGCCCACCCTCGATTTATACAATGAGCAGTTCTTC. Protein: CATRVLAGGPTLDLYNEQFF.

The chain recombines TRBV5-6 with TRBJ2-3, with TRBD2 as a possible D gene (6 bases). The CDR3 spans 16 residues. Germline V lookup: CDR1 SGHDT, CDR2 YYEEEE. V lost 1 base and J lost 4, with 16 bases in between. CDR3 protein: CASSLRGRGIPDTQYF. The CDR3 bases are TGTGCCAGCAGCTTGAGAGGACGCGGGATCCCAGATACGCAGTATTTT.

Only a few counts were recorded for this clone. The V and J genes are TRBV7-2 and TRBJ1-1; D not certain. The V end was cut by 4 bases, the J end by 0 bases, with 9 bases between. The CDR3 runs 14 residues. Germline CDR1 SGHTA, CDR2 FQGNSA. CDR3 in amino acids: CASSYGIMNTEAFF. CDR3 bases: TGTGCCAGCAGCTACGGGATTATGAACACTGAAGCTTTCTTT.

This clone was picked up one time. The chain recombines TRBV6-5 with TRBJ2-7; 8 bases map to TRBD1. V dropped 6 bases and J dropped 0; count of bases not matched to a gene: 1. Germline CDR1 is MNHEY and CDR2 is SVGAGI. The CDR3 covers 13 residues. CDR3 loop: CASRGQGSYEQYV. CDR3 DNA sequence: TGTGCCAGCAGAGGACAGGGCTCCTACGAGCAGTACGTC.

The chain combines TRBV13 with TRBJ1-2, with 7 bases fitting TRBD1. CDR1 is PRHDT, CDR2 FYEKMQ, per germline (reference sequence). With V trimmed by 1 base and J by 8 bases, 10 bases remained unmatched. CDR3 length: 15 residues. The CDR3 here is CASSLVRRQGEGYTF. The CDR3, as DNA: TGTGCCAGCAGCTTAGTCCGAAGGCAGGGGGAAGGCTACACCTTC.

This clone has just one count. This chain joins TRBV24-1 and TRBJ2-5; possible D gene TRBD1, 6 bases. The germline V and J ends were trimmed by 4 bases and 1 base, with 12 bases remaining between them. The CDR3 totals 15 residues. CDR1 KGHDR and CDR2 SFDVKD come from the germline V gene. The CDR3 bases are TGTGCCACCAGTGACTCAGGGGCCTTCCAAGAGACCCAGTACTTC. It translates to CATSDSGAFQETQYF.

V is TRBV10-2 and J is TRBJ2-7, with D maybe TRBD1 (5 bases). The CDR3 extends over 13 amino acids. The V and J ends lost 8 bases and 4 bases respectively, with 15 bases between them. Germline CDR1 and CDR2: WSHSY and SAAADI. The CDR3 coding sequence is TGCGCCAGCCGCGAGACAGTAAAGTACGAGCAGTACTTC. Translating it yields CASRETVKYEQYF.

The DNA for the CDR3 is TGTGCCAGCAGCCTCAGGAGGCCAGGGGGATACAATGAGCAGTTCTTC. As protein: CASSLRRPGGYNEQFF. The chain employs TRBV14 and TRBJ2-1; 7 bases align to TRBD1. V lost 4 bases and J lost 4; bases outside the gene matches: 10. Germline V CDR1 and CDR2: SGHDN, FVKESK. The CDR3 has 16 amino acids.

The gene calls are TRBV10-3 and TRBJ2-3, with 11 positions matching TRBD2. V dropped 7 bases and J dropped 0; count of bases not matched to a gene: 9. The germline gives CDR1 ENHRY, CDR2 SYGVKD. This CDR3 is built from 17 residues. This CDR3 is CAIKATSGGTSTDTQYF. CDR3 in DNA: TGTGCCATCAAGGCCACTAGCGGGGGAACTAGCACAGATACGCAGTATTTT.

As for this clone: The sample carries other DNA sequences with the same CDR3. The V and J genes are TRBV2 and TRBJ1-5, with D perhaps matching TRBD1 (5 bases). V lost 4 bases to trimming and J lost 2 bases, with 9 bases between them. CDR3 length: 14 amino acids. CDR1 and CDR2 (germline): SNHLY, FYNNEI. CDR3 loop: CASSVSGGNQPQHF. The CDR3 DNA reads TGTGCCAGCAGTGTCTCGGGGGGCAATCAGCCCCAGCATTTT.